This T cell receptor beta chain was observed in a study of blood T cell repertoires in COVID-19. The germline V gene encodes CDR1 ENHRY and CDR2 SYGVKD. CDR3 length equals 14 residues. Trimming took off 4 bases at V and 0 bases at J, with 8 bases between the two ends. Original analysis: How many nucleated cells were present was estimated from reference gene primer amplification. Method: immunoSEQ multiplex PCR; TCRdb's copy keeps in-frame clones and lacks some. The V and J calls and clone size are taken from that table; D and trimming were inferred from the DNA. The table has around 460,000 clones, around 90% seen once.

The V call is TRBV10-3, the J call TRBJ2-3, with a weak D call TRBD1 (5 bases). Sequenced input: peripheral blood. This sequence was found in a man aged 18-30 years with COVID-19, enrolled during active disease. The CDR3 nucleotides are TGTGCCATCAGTGTTGGGGCTAGCACAGATACGCAGTATTTT. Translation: CAISVGASTDTQYF.